A single sample gave rise to the 28 T cell receptor beta chains below, sequenced in a study of OX40 agonist ivuxolimab in advanced cancers. The method was immunoSEQ multiplex PCR; TCRdb's version includes in-frame clones alone and lacks a portion of them. The sample yields 60,000 to 70,000 clones, less than 90% seen once. Specimen: CD4+ or CD8+ T cells sorted from blood, collected in a trial of the OX40 agonist ivuxolimab. The receptors come from an adult with an advanced solid tumor such as melanoma, head and neck, liver or kidney cancer.

This chain uses TRBV9 with TRBJ1-3; 7 bases agree with TRBD1. The junction had 9 bases not matched to a gene; V was cut back by 1 base and J by 2 bases. The CDR3 has 17 amino acids. The germline CDR1 and CDR2 sequences are SGDLS and YYNGEE. As DNA, the CDR3 is TGTGCCAGCAGCGTATACGGACAGGCCGTGCCTGGAAACACCATATATTTT. Protein sequence: CASSVYGQAVPGNTIYF.

As DNA, the CDR3 is TGTGCCAGCTCACCGGCTCAGGCTTCCAATAATTCACCCCTCCACTTT. Protein sequence: CASSPAQASNNSPLHF. This chain connects TRBV18 to TRBJ1-6; D is undetermined. The CDR3 has 16 amino acids. The germline V and J ends were trimmed by 3 bases and 5 bases, with 14 bases remaining between them. Germline CDR1 reads KGHSH; CDR2 reads LQKENI.

V gene TRBV6-4 combines with J gene TRBJ2-1; 15 bases line up with TRBD2. V was pared by 3 bases and J by 12 bases, with 15 bases of the junction left unmatched. CDR3 length: 18 residues. The germline gives CDR1 MRHNA, CDR2 SNTAGT. The CDR3 DNA follows: TGTGCCAGCAGTGATACCGGACTAGCGGGGGGGGACCCAAGACGGCAGTTCTTC. Translated: CASSDTGLAGGDPRRQFF.

The genes are TRBV29-1 and TRBJ1-3; 7 bases map to TRBD1. After removal of 4 bases from V and 0 bases from J, the junction contained 9 bases not matched to a gene. The CDR3 runs 16 residues. From germline, CDR1 is SQVTM and CDR2 ANQGSEA. The CDR3 loop reads CSVATGQDSSGNTIYF. In DNA, the CDR3 is TGCAGCGTTGCCACCGGACAGGATTCCTCTGGAAACACCATATATTTT. Filled out from reference TRBV29-1 and TRBJ1-3, the complete variable domain reads SAVISQKPSRDICQRGTSLTIQCQVDSQVTMMFWYRQQPGQSLTLIATANQGSEATYESGFVIDKFPISRPNLTFSTLTVSNMSPEDSSIYLCSVATGQDSSGNTIYFGEGSWLTVV.

J is TRBJ1-5 and V is TRBV5-1, with D hard to call. The germline V and J ends were trimmed by 4 bases and 0 bases, with 11 bases remaining between them. Germline CDR1 and CDR2: SGHRS and YFSETQ. The CDR3 has 15 amino acids. The CDR3 DNA sequence: TGCGCCAGCAGCCCTGGAGGGATTAGCAATCAGCCCCAGCATTTT. It codes for CASSPGGISNQPQHF.

The rearrangement links TRBV2 to TRBJ2-2, with D possibly TRBD2 on 6 matching bases. The length of the CDR3 is 14 residues. CDR1 is SNHLY and CDR2 is FYNNEI in the germline V gene. Trimming removed 4 bases at V and 5 bases at J, with 11 bases between. The CDR3 DNA follows: TGTGCCAGCAGTGTCAGCGGGTGGACCGGGGAGCTGTTTTTT. Its protein is CASSVSGWTGELFF.

The rearrangement joins TRBV9 to TRBJ2-2; D may correspond to TRBD1 or TRBD2 (5 bases each). This CDR3 contains 15 residues. The V gene lost 1 base and the J gene lost 5 bases, with 12 bases spanning the gap. CDR1 and CDR2 from the germline V gene are SGDLS and YYNGEE. CDR3 nucleotide sequence: TGTGCCAGCAGCGTACAGGGCACGGGGACCGGGGAGCTGTTTTTT. It yields the protein CASSVQGTGTGELFF.

The rearrangement joins TRBV25-1 to TRBJ1-4; D gene uncertain. Trimming removed 1 base at V and 11 bases at J, with 5 bases between. Germline V gene data show CDR1 as MGHDK and CDR2 as SYGVNS. The CDR3 is made up of 11 amino acids. The CDR3 loop is CASSELRKLFF. The CDR3 bases are TGTGCCAGCAGTGAATTAAGGAAACTGTTTTTT.

The rearrangement links TRBV5-1 to TRBJ1-4, with 8 bases identical to TRBD1. Germline CDR1 reads SGHRS; CDR2 reads YFSETQ. V was clipped by 2 bases and J by 6 bases; unmatched bases: 6. The CDR3 is 15 residues long. CDR3 region: CASSFQGARDEKLFF. CDR3 sequence (DNA): TGCGCCAGCAGCTTCCAGGGGGCTCGGGATGAAAAACTGTTTTTT.

The rearrangement uses TRBV30 and TRBJ1-6; D is uncertain. Germline CDR1 is GTSNPN and CDR2 is SVGIG (reference sequence). The CDR3 is 13 amino acids. V was clipped by 1 base and J by 9 bases, with 10 bases between them. CDR3 nucleotides: TGTGCCTGGAGTGGGTGGGGTGGTTCACCCCTCCACTTT. It translates to CAWSGWGGSPLHF.

The chain carries TRBV27 and TRBJ1-6; 8 bases line up with TRBD1. Trimming at V came to 4 bases and at J to 9 bases, leaving 5 bases not matched to a gene. CDR3 length: 14 amino acids. The germline gives CDR1 MNHEY, CDR2 SMNVEV (reference sequence). The CDR3, as DNA: TGTGCCAGCAGTTGGGGGACAGGCCCTTCACCCCTCCACTTT. It translates to CASSWGTGPSPLHF.

This chain uses TRBV7-2 with TRBJ1-2, with 7 nucleotides matching TRBD1. CDR3 size: 14 residues. After removal of 4 bases from V and 2 bases from J, the junction contained 4 bases not matched to a gene. Germline lookup yields CDR1 SGHTA and CDR2 FQGNSA. CDR3 residues: CASSSQTGNYGYTF. The CDR3 DNA is TGTGCCAGCAGCTCCCAGACAGGGAACTATGGCTACACCTTC.

The chain uses TRBV5-8 and TRBJ2-5, with a possible D match to TRBD2 (5 bases). The CDR3 runs 15 residues. V was shortened by 4 bases and J by 5 bases, with 18 bases between the two germline ends. Germline-derived CDR1 and CDR2 are SGHTS and YDEGEE. The CDR3 region is CASSPGETTEETQYF. Written as DNA, the CDR3 is TGTGCCAGCAGCCCCGGGGAGACAACGGAGGAGACCCAGTACTTC.

V usage is TRBV5-1 and J usage is TRBJ2-3; D uncertain. V shed 4 bases and J shed 6 bases, with 15 bases lying between them. The CDR3 is 14 residues long. CDR1 SGHRS and CDR2 YFSETQ come from the germline V gene. The CDR3 nucleotides read TGCGCCAGCAGCCGTAATCCCCCCGGTGATACGCAGTATTTT. This gives the protein CASSRNPPGDTQYF.

As DNA, the CDR3 is TGCGCCAGCAGCTTGGGGGGGCAGGGCACAGATACGCAGTATTTT. Encoded protein: CASSLGGQGTDTQYF. This chain links TRBV5-1 with TRBJ2-3, with D possibly matching TRBD1 (6 bases). Germline loops: CDR1 SGHRS, CDR2 YFSETQ. The CDR3 spans 15 residues. Trimming removed 0 bases at V and 1 base at J, with 9 bases between.

J is TRBJ2-7 and V is TRBV11-3; D is possibly TRBD1 (5 bases). CDR3 length: 14 residues. From germline, CDR1 is SGHNT and CDR2 YENEEA. The V gene lost 1 base and the J gene lost 3 bases, with 10 bases spanning the gap. In DNA form, the CDR3 reads TGTGCCAGCAGCTTAGGTGACAGTTTCTACGAGCAGTACTTC. It is translated as CASSLGDSFYEQYF.

The rearrangement joins TRBV4-1 to TRBJ2-7; 7 bases align to TRBD1. There are 17 residues in the CDR3. Germline-derived CDR1 and CDR2 are MGHRA and YSYEKL. V gave up 1 base and J gave up 4 bases; unmatched junction bases: 13. In nucleotides, the CDR3 is TGCGCCAGCAGCCAAGGTAACCGGGACAGACTCCTTTACGAGCAGTACTTC. Protein product: CASSQGNRDRLLYEQYF.

V gene TRBV5-1 combines with J gene TRBJ1-1; no clear D gene. Between the trimmed V and J ends, which lost 5 bases and 4 bases, there was a span of 15 bases. The CDR3 is 14 residues long. Per germline, CDR1 SGHRS and CDR2 YFSETQ. CDR3 protein: CASRTPGASTEAFF. Written as DNA, the CDR3 is TGCGCCAGCAGAACCCCCGGAGCCAGCACTGAAGCTTTCTTT.

This chain joins TRBV28 and TRBJ1-4, with TRBD1 matching over 12 bases. V was clipped by 6 bases and J by 11 bases; unmatched bases: 7. CDR1 and CDR2 from the germline V gene are MDHEN and SYDVKM. The CDR3 totals 14 residues. CDR3 DNA: TGTGCCAGCAGCCTCGGGACAGGGGGCGGGAAACTGTTTTTT. It codes for CASSLGTGGGKLFF.

This clone was picked up one time. V and J are TRBV19 and TRBJ2-5; unclear D gene. V was clipped by 3 bases and J by 5 bases, with 7 bases between them. This CDR3 contains 12 residues. Germline-derived CDR1 and CDR2 are LNHDA and SQIVND (reference sequence). CDR3 sequence: CASSIDTETQYF. The DNA for the CDR3 is TGTGCCAGTAGTATTGATACTGAGACCCAGTACTTC.

This clone has just a few counts. V usage is TRBV7-2 and J usage is TRBJ1-1, with 7 bases matching TRBD1. Per the germline V gene, CDR1 is SGHTA and CDR2 is FQGNSA. J was trimmed by 5 bases and V by 5 bases; bases with no gene match: 8. This CDR3 region has 14 residues. The CDR3, as DNA: TGTGCCAGCAGCCCACAGGGGAGCGGGACTGAAGCTTTCTTT. This codes for CASSPQGSGTEAFF.

This clone is a singleton in its sample. V usage is TRBV19 and J usage is TRBJ1-4; a possible D gene is TRBD1 (6 bases). The CDR3 loop spans 16 amino acids. With 8 bases removed from V and 7 bases from J, the gap between germline ends came to 23 bases. Germline V gene lookup returns CDR1 LNHDA and CDR2 SQIVND (reference sequence). This CDR3 reads CASFPGQGTRSEKLFF. In DNA, the CDR3 is TGTGCCAGTTTCCCGGGACAAGGGACCCGCTCTGAAAAACTGTTTTTT.

This clone has just one count. The junction departs from germline at one end; a sequencing error may be responsible. This chain uses TRBV29-1 with TRBJ2-7, with 7 bases that match TRBD1. From germline, CDR1 is SQVTM and CDR2 ANQGSEA. This CDR3 is built from 13 residues. CDR3 nucleotide sequence: TGCAGCGTTCAAGAGACAGGGACCTACGAGCAGTACTTC. Translating gives CSVQETGTYEQYF.

The CDR3 region is CASRTGPDYGYTF. CDR3 in DNA: TGTGCCAGCAGGACAGGGCCCGACTATGGCTACACCTTC. The J gene is TRBJ1-2, the V gene TRBV6-1, with TRBD1 identical over 7 bases. This CDR3 region has 13 residues. The ends lost 6 bases at V and 3 bases at J; junction bases unmatched: 4. CDR1 MNHNS and CDR2 SASEGT come from the germline V gene.

The V call is TRBV7-8, the J call TRBJ2-1; TRBD1 is a possible D gene (5 bases). CDR3 length: 12 residues. With 5 bases removed from V and 9 bases from J, the gap between germline ends came to 11 bases. CDR1 SGHVS and CDR2 FQNEAQ come from the germline V gene. The CDR3 reads CASSPPRGEQFF. In DNA form, the CDR3 reads TGTGCCAGCAGCCCACCTAGGGGTGAGCAGTTCTTC.

This clone was picked up a small number of times. The V call is TRBV28, the J call TRBJ2-7; possible D gene TRBD1, 5 bases. This CDR3 contains 12 residues. CDR1 MDHEN and CDR2 SYDVKM come from the germline V gene. Deletions cut 7 bases from V and 2 bases from J, with 9 bases between. The CDR3: CASKGKPYEQYF. The CDR3 DNA is TGTGCCAGCAAGGGGAAGCCCTACGAGCAGTACTTC.

The genes are TRBV4-3 and TRBJ2-3; TRBD2 matches at 7 bases. The CDR3 loop spans 14 amino acids. Germline CDR1 LGHNA, CDR2 YSLEER. V was pared by 0 bases and J by 6 bases, with 3 bases of the junction left unmatched. In nucleotides, the CDR3 is TGCGCCAGCAGCCAAGATCGGGGAGGGGATACGCAGTATTTT. It codes for CASSQDRGGDTQYF.

The V gene is TRBV6-1, the J gene TRBJ1-1, with 7 bases identical to TRBD1. The CDR3 loop spans 15 amino acids. Germline CDR1 reads MNHNS; CDR2 reads SASEGT. Germline trimming cut 5 bases from V and 0 bases from J; bases unmatched to any gene: 6. CDR3 region: CASSLLTGVNTEAFF. In nucleotides, the CDR3 is TGTGCCAGCAGTCTACTCACAGGGGTGAACACTGAAGCTTTCTTT.